The 32 T cell receptor beta chains reported below all come from one sample, sequenced in a study of resident and recirculating memory T cells in vitiligo (dated by TCRdb to the late 2010s). The method was the immunoSEQ multiplex PCR assay. In its TCRdb copy, this immuneACCESS table keeps in-frame sequences only and misses some clones. Where compared with another copy, unresolved V genes explain less than half of these, and the others have no known cause. For this sample the table gives tens of thousands of clones, of which 91% were detected only once. The ten top clones hold 4% to 5.5% of the sample. What was sequenced was blood. The receptors stem from a male donor with vitiligo.

The chain employs TRBV6-5 and TRBJ2-7; TRBD1 matches at 8 bases. Germline V gene lookup returns CDR1 MNHEY and CDR2 SVGAGI. The length of the CDR3 is 14 residues. J gave up 1 base and V 5 bases, and 4 bases lay outside the gene matches. The CDR3 protein is CASSKTGESYEQYF. The CDR3 DNA sequence: TGTGCCAGCAGTAAGACAGGGGAATCCTACGAGCAGTACTTC.

This clone was observed once. V and J are TRBV27 and TRBJ1-5, with 9 bases matching TRBD1. V trimming: 3 bases; J trimming: 4 bases; junction bases outside the gene matches: 25. The CDR3 consists of 22 residues. Germline CDR1 MNHEY, CDR2 SMNVEV (reference sequence). CDR3 region: CASSLRPRVTGGTLPPNQPQHF. The CDR3 coding sequence is TGTGCCAGCAGTTTGAGGCCCAGAGTAACAGGGGGCACCCTTCCTCCAAATCAGCCCCAGCATTTT.

This chain uses TRBV6-6 with TRBJ1-1, with TRBD1 as a possible D gene (6 bases). The CDR3 has 15 amino acids. Germline loops: CDR1 MNHNY, CDR2 SVGAGI (reference sequence). V lost 2 bases to trimming and J lost 6 bases, with 16 bases between them. The CDR3 nucleotides read TGTGCCAGCAGTTACGAGGGGGGGGGAGCGGCTGAAGCTTTCTTT. Encoded protein: CASSYEGGGAAEAFF.

The rearrangement uses TRBV7-3 and TRBJ2-5; tentatively, D is TRBD1 (8 bases). The length of the CDR3 is 16 residues. The germline V and J ends were trimmed by 6 bases and 4 bases, with 21 bases remaining between them. Germline loops: CDR1 SGHTA, CDR2 FQGTGA. Here the CDR3 DNA reads TGTGCCAGCAGTCTCGGTGGAACAGGGGGGGGAGAGACCCAGTACTTC. It translates to CASSLGGTGGGETQYF.

This sequence joins TRBV5-1 and TRBJ2-3, with 11 bases matching TRBD2. The CDR3 has 14 amino acids. Germline V gives CDR1 SGHRS, CDR2 YFSETQ. Trimming took 5 bases from V and 6 from J; bases not matched to a gene: 5. This chain's CDR3 is CASRDASGGDTQYF. CDR3 in DNA: TGCGCCAGCAGAGACGCTAGCGGGGGGGATACGCAGTATTTT.

The rearrangement joins TRBV5-6 to TRBJ1-1, with 8 bases matching TRBD1. The CDR3 length is 14 residues. The J segment lost 2 bases and the V segment lost 1 base, leaving 1 base of the junction unmatched. Germline CDR1 is SGHDT and CDR2 is YYEEEE. Here the CDR3 DNA reads TGTGCCAGCAGCTTGACAGGGGGAAACACTGAAGCTTTCTTT. This sequence encodes CASSLTGGNTEAFF.

This sequence joins TRBV2 and TRBJ2-2, with D uncertain. This CDR3 is built from 13 residues. V was pared by 10 bases and J by 3 bases, with 12 bases between. Germline assignment: CDR1 SNHLY and CDR2 FYNNEI. The CDR3 here is CATSTLYTGELFF. As DNA, the CDR3 is TGTGCCACGTCGACACTTTACACCGGGGAGCTGTTTTTT.

This chain links TRBV4-1 with TRBJ2-2; D is possibly TRBD2 (5 bases). Per the germline V gene, CDR1 is MGHRA and CDR2 is YSYEKL. The CDR3 has 14 amino acids. Trimming removed 6 bases from V and 5 bases from J, with 13 bases in between. The CDR3 nucleotides read TGCGCCAGCAGGACGGAGGACTGGACCGGGGAGCTGTTTTTT. It codes for CASRTEDWTGELFF.

This chain joins TRBV9 and TRBJ2-3; perhaps TRBD1 as D (7 bases). V was pared by 4 bases and J by 2 bases, with 14 bases between. This CDR3 is 15 amino acids long. CDR1 SGDLS and CDR2 YYNGEE come from the germline V gene. The CDR3 reads CASSPEGANTDTQYF. The CDR3 DNA reads TGTGCCAGCAGCCCGGAGGGGGCCAACACAGATACGCAGTATTTT. Variable domain in full (rest from reference TRBV9 and TRBJ2-3): DSGVTQTPKHLITATGQRVTLRCSPRSGDLSVYWYQQSLDQGLQFLIQYYNGEERAKGNILERFSAQQFPDLHSELNLSSLELGDSALYFCASSPEGANTDTQYFGPGTRLTVL.

The gene calls are TRBV6-1 and TRBJ2-1, with D perhaps TRBD2 (5 bases). The CDR3 extends over 14 amino acids. Trimming removed 4 bases from V and 1 base from J, with 8 bases in between. Germline V lookup: CDR1 MNHNS, CDR2 SASEGT. CDR3 loop: CASSALGSYNEQFF. CDR3 sequence (DNA): TGTGCCAGCAGTGCACTAGGGTCCTACAATGAGCAGTTCTTC.

CDR3 protein: CASSYGPRVVSTEAFF. CDR3 nucleotide sequence: TGTGCCAGCAGTTACGGCCCCCGGGTAGTAAGCACTGAAGCTTTCTTT. The V gene is TRBV6-5, the J gene TRBJ1-1; D gene unclear. From germline, CDR1 is MNHEY and CDR2 SVGAGI. This CDR3 is built from 16 residues. V was trimmed by 2 bases and J by 4 bases, leaving 17 bases between them.

The chain joins TRBV2 to TRBJ1-5, with a weak D call TRBD1 (5 bases). V lost 4 bases to trimming and J lost 6 bases, with 13 bases between them. CDR1 is SNHLY, CDR2 FYNNEI, per germline. The CDR3 covers 14 residues. CDR3 bases: TGTGCCAGCAGTGTTGGCAGGGAGGGTCAGCCCCAGCATTTT. Translation: CASSVGREGQPQHF. Combining the CDR3 with reference TRBV2 and TRBJ1-5 gives the whole variable domain EPEVTQTPSHQVTQMGQEVILRCVPISNHLYFYWYRQILGQKVEFLVSFYNNEISEKSEIFDDQFSVERPDGSNFTLKIRSTKLEDSAMYFCASSVGREGQPQHFGDGTRLSIL.

The rearrangement links TRBV4-2 to TRBJ2-7; TRBD1 aligns across 9 bases. V trimming: 4 bases; J trimming: 1 base; junction bases outside the gene matches: 5. CDR3 length equals 15 residues. The germline gives CDR1 LGHNA, CDR2 YNFKEQ. CDR3 sequence reads: CASSPGTGPSYEQYF. CDR3 nucleotides: TGTGCCAGCAGCCCCGGGACAGGGCCGTCCTACGAGCAGTACTTC.

The chain carries TRBV4-1 and TRBJ1-5; 7 nucleotides match TRBD1. Germline V gene sequence: CDR1 MGHRA, CDR2 YSYEKL. CDR3 length: 17 amino acids. After removal of 1 base from V and 0 bases from J, the junction contained 6 bases not matched to a gene. CDR3 sequence (DNA): TGCGCCAGCAGCCAAGTCCTACAGGGGAGTAGCAATCAGCCCCAGCATTTT. Amino acid sequence: CASSQVLQGSSNQPQHF.

The CDR3 here is CSVQQGARAFF. The CDR3 nucleotides read TGCAGCGTTCAACAGGGGGCTAGAGCTTTCTTT. The chain joins TRBV29-1 to TRBJ1-1; TRBD1 agrees at 9 bases. Germline V lookup: CDR1 SQVTM, CDR2 ANQGSEA. Germline trimming cut 5 bases from V and 10 bases from J; bases unmatched to any gene: 5. The CDR3 runs 11 residues.

The chain employs TRBV6-6 and TRBJ1-1; a possible D gene is TRBD1 (6 bases). The CDR3 contains 14 residues. Trimming removed 7 bases at V and 1 base at J, with 13 bases between. Per germline, CDR1 MNHNY and CDR2 SVGAGI (reference sequence). The CDR3 sequence is CASMRRGGNTEAFF. CDR3 sequence (DNA): TGTGCCAGCATGAGGAGAGGGGGGAACACTGAAGCTTTCTTT.

The genes are TRBV7-2 and TRBJ2-3, with 8 bases identical to TRBD2. V lost 1 base to trimming and J lost 6 bases; unmatched junction nucleotides: 6. Germline values: CDR1 SGHTA, CDR2 FQGNSA. This CDR3 region has 15 residues. The CDR3 region has the DNA TGTGCCAGCAGCTTAGTACGGGGGGGCCGGGATACGCAGTATTTT. Translation gives CASSLVRGGRDTQYF.

The rearrangement links TRBV7-2 to TRBJ2-3, with a tentative D call TRBD2 (6 bases). Germline-derived CDR1 and CDR2 are SGHTA and FQGNSA. The length of the CDR3 is 14 residues. V was trimmed by 2 bases and J by 12 bases, leaving 18 bases between them. The DNA for the CDR3 is TGTGCCAGCAGCTTAAGTGTACCTGGGGAGGCTCAGTATTTT. Translated, it gives CASSLSVPGEAQYF. Combining the CDR3 with reference TRBV7-2 and TRBJ2-3 gives the whole variable domain GAGVSQSPSNKVTEKGKDVELRCDPISGHTALYWYRQSLGQGLEFLIYFQGNSAPDKSGLPSDRFSAERTGGSVSTLTIQRTQQEDSAVYLCASSLSVPGEAQYFGPGTRLTVL.

The rearrangement uses TRBV7-3 and TRBJ2-3, with TRBD2 identical over 14 bases. Germline-derived CDR1 and CDR2 are SGHTA and FQGTGA. The trim removed 5 bases at V and 5 bases at J, leaving 6 bases unmatched. The CDR3 is 16 amino acids. CDR3 in amino acids: CASSETSGGAGDTQYF. CDR3 bases: TGTGCCAGCAGCGAGACTAGCGGGGGGGCCGGAGATACGCAGTATTTT.

V is TRBV10-3 and J is TRBJ2-7; a weak D match, TRBD1 (5 bases). CDR1 is ENHRY and CDR2 is SYGVKD in the germline V gene. CDR3 length equals 13 residues. Trimming removed 4 bases at V and 3 bases at J, with 10 bases between. In DNA, the CDR3 is TGTGCCATCAGTGGCCAGGGAATCTACGAGCAGTACTTC. Translated: CAISGQGIYEQYF.

This rearrangement joins TRBV28 to TRBJ1-2; the D gene is possibly TRBD1 (5 bases). Trimming took 3 bases from V and 1 from J, leaving 9 bases between them. The CDR3 is made up of 14 amino acids. Germline CDR1 and CDR2: MDHEN and SYDVKM. In nucleotides, the CDR3 is TGTGCCAGCAGTTTGGGGGGAGGTAACTATGGCTACACCTTC. This gives the protein CASSLGGGNYGYTF.

This clone was observed a few times. CDR3 sequence reads: CASSPPQNSPLHF. The DNA for the CDR3 is TGTGCCAGCAGCCCCCCGCAGAATTCACCCCTCCACTTT. The chain combines TRBV7-9 with TRBJ1-6; D remains unclear. Germline CDR1 and CDR2: SEHNR and FQNEAQ (reference sequence). The CDR3 is made up of 13 amino acids. The V end lost 5 bases, the J end lost 7 bases, and 9 bases lay between the germline ends.

A word on this clone: Different DNA sequences within this sample yield the same CDR3. This chain joins TRBV9 and TRBJ2-5; 13 bases are shared with TRBD2. The germline V gene encodes CDR1 SGDLS and CDR2 YYNGEE. Losses at the gene ends were 3 bases for V and 5 bases for J; bases not matched to a gene: 1. This CDR3 has 14 residues. The CDR3 spells CASSGTSGGETQYF. The DNA for the CDR3 is TGTGCCAGCAGCGGGACTAGCGGGGGTGAGACCCAGTACTTC.

This clone occurred a few times. The gene calls are TRBV19 and TRBJ1-5; possibly TRBD1 for D (5 bases). There are 14 residues in the CDR3. CDR1 is LNHDA, CDR2 SQIVND, per germline (reference sequence). V lost 7 bases and J 8 bases, leaving 18 bases between the germline ends. As DNA, the CDR3 is TGTGCCAGTAAGGAGGGCAGGGAGGGAAAGCCCCAGCATTTT. Its translation: CASKEGREGKPQHF.

This chain connects TRBV2 to TRBJ1-1, with 8 bases identical to TRBD1. The CDR3 has 14 amino acids. J gave up 6 bases and V 4 bases, and 7 bases lay outside the gene matches. Germline assignment: CDR1 SNHLY and CDR2 FYNNEI. CDR3 in amino acids: CASSVQGALAEAFF. CDR3 DNA sequence: TGTGCCAGCAGTGTCCAGGGGGCATTAGCTGAAGCTTTCTTT.

The chain recombines TRBV2 with TRBJ2-1, with 7 nucleotides matching TRBD1. This CDR3 is built from 13 residues. Germline V lookup: CDR1 SNHLY, CDR2 FYNNEI. Trimming removed 9 bases from V and 8 bases from J; junction bases left unmatched: 10. This chain's CDR3 is CASGQVSGDEQFF. In DNA, the CDR3 is TGTGCCAGTGGACAGGTATCAGGGGATGAGCAGTTCTTC.

A single count supports this clone. The gene calls are TRBV7-9 and TRBJ1-1, with D perhaps matching TRBD1 (5 bases). V lost 1 base and J 1 base, leaving 22 bases between the germline ends. Germline lookup yields CDR1 SEHNR and CDR2 FQNEAQ (reference sequence). The CDR3 is 19 residues long. CDR3 DNA: TGTGCCAGCAGCTTAGAAGTCGCTAGTGACAGATCCAGGAACACTGAAGCTTTCTTT. It specifies CASSLEVASDRSRNTEAFF.

J is TRBJ2-7 and V is TRBV5-6, with TRBD1 matching over 12 bases. Germline values: CDR1 SGHDT, CDR2 YYEEEE. This CDR3 spans 14 amino acids. The trim removed 0 bases at V and 6 bases at J, leaving 1 base unmatched. The CDR3 protein is CASSLGDRGLEQYF. The CDR3 region has the DNA TGTGCCAGCAGCTTGGGGGACAGGGGGCTCGAGCAGTACTTC.

CDR3 bases: TGTGCCAGCAGTTGGGACAGGATGGGTGAGCCCCAGCATTTT. It yields the protein CASSWDRMGEPQHF. The gene calls are TRBV28 and TRBJ1-5, with 8 bases aligning to TRBD1. Germline V gene data show CDR1 as MDHEN and CDR2 as SYDVKM. The length of the CDR3 is 14 residues. The junction had 7 bases not matched to a gene; V was cut back by 4 bases and J by 8 bases.

This rearrangement joins TRBV7-2 to TRBJ1-2; 12 bases are shared with TRBD1. Looked up from germline, CDR1 is SGHTA and CDR2 is FQGNSA. CDR3 size: 17 residues. Losses at the gene ends were 3 bases for V and 4 bases for J; bases not matched to a gene: 9. The CDR3 nucleotides read TGTGCCAGCAGCTTCCGGGACAGGGGGCTTTCTGGCTATGGCTACACCTTC. Amino acid sequence: CASSFRDRGLSGYGYTF.

The V gene is TRBV4-3, the J gene TRBJ2-7; 9 bases map to TRBD1. From germline, CDR1 is LGHNA and CDR2 YSLEER. CDR3 length: 16 residues. The V segment lost 0 bases and the J segment 4 bases; nucleotides outside the gene matches: 7. The CDR3 spells CASSQDSGTGKYEQYF. CDR3 DNA sequence: TGCGCCAGCAGCCAAGATTCAGGGACAGGGAAATACGAGCAGTACTTC.

The J gene is TRBJ2-1, the V gene TRBV9; TRBD1 aligns across 10 bases. The CDR3 is 16 residues long. Germline V gene sequence: CDR1 SGDLS, CDR2 YYNGEE. After removal of 3 bases from V and 8 bases from J, the junction contained 11 bases not matched to a gene. This CDR3 is CASSASTGTGVHEQFF. The CDR3 region has the DNA TGTGCCAGCAGCGCTTCAACCGGGACAGGGGTCCATGAGCAGTTCTTC.